This is a list of T cell receptor beta chains from one sample in a study of T cells after yellow fever vaccination. Via MiXCR, TCRdb re-called the 5' RACE reads, giving one row per CDR3 protein. The table has some 73,000 distinct CDR3 sequences, roughly 8% seen once. The sample in question was CD8+ T cells sorted from PBMCs, obtained on the day of the yellow fever booster vaccination. Source of these receptors: a man aged 30 to 45 who received the YFV17D yellow fever vaccine. Both conserved end residues are part of each CDR3.

>TRBJ1-1|TRBV4-3
CASSQTNMKGDVNTEAFF
>TRBJ1-1|TRBV7-2
CASSLMGGAAFF
>TRBJ2-7|TRBV5-6
CASTGGFAYEQYF
>TRBJ1-2|TRBV2
CASSVAESYTF
>TRBJ2-1|TRBV7-6
CASSPLLKEQFF
>TRBJ1-1|TRBV4-3
CASSADGDDTEAFF
>TRBJ2-3|TRBV6-1
CASSPRRGRGTDTQYF
>TRBJ1-5|TRBV27
CASRQGLFQPQHF
>TRBJ2-6|TRBV28
CASRLERAQSGANVLTF
>TRBJ2-7|TRBV2
CATRQGGTSYEQYF
>TRBJ2-1|TRBV11-2
CASSLDSGIFPSYNEQFF
>TRBJ2-3|TRBV27
CASNTGTSGGDTQYF
>TRBJ1-1|TRBV6-1
CATTRGYAFF
>TRBJ1-2|TRBV5-1
CASKRDATTDYGYTF
>TRBJ2-2|TRBV15
CATSQNDRDTGELFF
>TRBJ2-2|TRBV6-4
CASSGDNTGELFF
>TRBJ2-7|TRBV25-1
CASGNRVSEQYF